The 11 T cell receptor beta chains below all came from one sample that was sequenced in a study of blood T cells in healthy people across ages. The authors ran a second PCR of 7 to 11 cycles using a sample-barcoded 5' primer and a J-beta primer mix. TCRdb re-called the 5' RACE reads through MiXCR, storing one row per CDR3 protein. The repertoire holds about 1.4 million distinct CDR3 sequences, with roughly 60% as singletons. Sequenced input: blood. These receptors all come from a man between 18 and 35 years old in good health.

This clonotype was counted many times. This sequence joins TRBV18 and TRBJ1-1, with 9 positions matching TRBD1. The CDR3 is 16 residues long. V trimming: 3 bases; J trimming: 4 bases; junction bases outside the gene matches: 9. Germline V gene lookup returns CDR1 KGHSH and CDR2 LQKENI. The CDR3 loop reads CASSPPRTGVGTEAFF. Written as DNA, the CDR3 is TGTGCCAGCTCACCCCCCCGGACAGGGGTAGGCACTGAAGCTTTCTTT.

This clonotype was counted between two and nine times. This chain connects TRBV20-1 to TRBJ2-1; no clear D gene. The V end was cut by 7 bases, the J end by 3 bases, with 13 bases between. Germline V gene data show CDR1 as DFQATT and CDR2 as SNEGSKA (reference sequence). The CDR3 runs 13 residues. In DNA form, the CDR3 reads TGCAGTGGGGTGCAGGCCAACTACAATGAGCAGTTCTTC. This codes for CSGVQANYNEQFF.

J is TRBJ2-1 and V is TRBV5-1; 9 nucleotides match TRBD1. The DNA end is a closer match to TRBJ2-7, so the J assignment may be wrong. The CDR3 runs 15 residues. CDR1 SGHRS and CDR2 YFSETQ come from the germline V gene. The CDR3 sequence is CASSPGTGSWNEQYF. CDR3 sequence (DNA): TGCGCCAGCAGCCCAGGGACAGGGTCGTGGAATGAGCAGTACTTC.

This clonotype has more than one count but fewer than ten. In DNA form, the CDR3 reads TGTGCCAGCACCATGCTCGGGTGGTCTGACTCCTACGAGCAGTACTTC. This gives the protein CASTMLGWSDSYEQYF. The chain carries TRBV12-3 or TRBV12-4 and TRBJ2-4; D gene uncertain. TRBJ2-7 explains the end of the DNA better; the J call may be wrong. The CDR3 contains 16 residues.

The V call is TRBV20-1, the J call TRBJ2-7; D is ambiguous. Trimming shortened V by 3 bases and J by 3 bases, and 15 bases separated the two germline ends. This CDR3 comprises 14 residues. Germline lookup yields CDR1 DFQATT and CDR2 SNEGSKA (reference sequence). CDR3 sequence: CSASGLTLVYEQYF. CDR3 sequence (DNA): TGCAGTGCTAGCGGCTTGACCTTAGTCTACGAGCAGTACTTC.

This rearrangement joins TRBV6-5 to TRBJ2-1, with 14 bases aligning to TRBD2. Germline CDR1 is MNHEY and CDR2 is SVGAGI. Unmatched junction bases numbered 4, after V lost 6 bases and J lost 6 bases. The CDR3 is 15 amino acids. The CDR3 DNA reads TGTGCCAGCAGGACTAGCGGGAGGGCCGGCAATGAGCAGTTCTTC. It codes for CASRTSGRAGNEQFF.

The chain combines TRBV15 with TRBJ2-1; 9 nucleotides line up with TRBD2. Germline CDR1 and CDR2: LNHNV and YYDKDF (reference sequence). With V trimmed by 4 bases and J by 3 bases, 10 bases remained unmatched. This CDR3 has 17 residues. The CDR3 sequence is CATSIFLAGVDYNEQFF. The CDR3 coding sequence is TGTGCCACCAGCATATTTTTAGCGGGAGTAGACTACAATGAGCAGTTCTTC.

The CDR3 loop is CAISESAATNYGYTF. The CDR3 DNA is TGTGCCATCAGTGAGTCCGCGGCTACTAACTATGGCTACACCTTC. V gene TRBV10-3 combines with J gene TRBJ1-2; D gene ambiguous. The germline V gene has CDR1 ENHRY and CDR2 SYGVKD. This CDR3 contains 15 residues. The V and J ends lost 0 bases and 0 bases respectively, with 8 bases between them.

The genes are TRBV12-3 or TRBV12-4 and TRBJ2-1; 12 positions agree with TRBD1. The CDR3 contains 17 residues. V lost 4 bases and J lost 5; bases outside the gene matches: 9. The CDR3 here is CASSSPRDRGHHNEQFF. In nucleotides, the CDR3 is TGTGCCAGCAGTTCCCCCAGGGACAGGGGGCATCACAATGAGCAGTTCTTC.

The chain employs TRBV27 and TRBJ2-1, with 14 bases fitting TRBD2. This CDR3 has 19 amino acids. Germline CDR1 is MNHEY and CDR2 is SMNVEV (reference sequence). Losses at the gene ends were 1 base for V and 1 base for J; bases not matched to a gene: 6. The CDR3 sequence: CASSLLGTSGGLSYNEQFF. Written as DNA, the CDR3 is TGTGCCAGCAGTTTATTAGGGACTAGCGGGGGTCTGTCCTACAATGAGCAGTTCTTC.

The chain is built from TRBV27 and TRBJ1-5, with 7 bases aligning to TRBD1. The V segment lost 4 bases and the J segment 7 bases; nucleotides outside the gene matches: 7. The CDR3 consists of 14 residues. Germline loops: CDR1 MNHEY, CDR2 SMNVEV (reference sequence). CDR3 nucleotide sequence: TGTGCCAGCAGTTGGGACAGTGCTGGGCAGCCCCAGCATTTT. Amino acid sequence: CASSWDSAGQPQHF.